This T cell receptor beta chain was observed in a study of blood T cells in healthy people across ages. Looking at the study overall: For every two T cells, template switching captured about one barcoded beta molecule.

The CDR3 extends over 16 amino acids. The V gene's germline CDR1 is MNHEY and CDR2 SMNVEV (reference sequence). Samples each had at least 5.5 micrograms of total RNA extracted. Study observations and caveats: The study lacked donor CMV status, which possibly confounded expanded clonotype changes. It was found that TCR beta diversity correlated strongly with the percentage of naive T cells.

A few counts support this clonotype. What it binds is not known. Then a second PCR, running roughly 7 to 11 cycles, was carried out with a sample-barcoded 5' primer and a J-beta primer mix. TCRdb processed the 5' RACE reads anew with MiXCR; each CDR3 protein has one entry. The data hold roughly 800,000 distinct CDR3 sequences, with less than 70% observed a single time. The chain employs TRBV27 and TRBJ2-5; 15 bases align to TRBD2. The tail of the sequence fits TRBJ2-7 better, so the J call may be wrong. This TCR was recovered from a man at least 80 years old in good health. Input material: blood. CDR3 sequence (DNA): TGTGCCAGCAGCCCACAGGGACTAGCGGGAGGTGACGAGCAGTACTTC. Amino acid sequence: CASSPQGLAGGDEQYF.